This TCR beta chain was sequenced for a study of T cells in localized non-small cell lung cancer (dated by TCRdb to 2018 to 2020). In the study overall: T cell repertoires of a few hundred early-stage NSCLC patients were analyzed, with tumors being compared against uninvolved tumor-adjacent lungs. The cohort consisted of 236 treatment-naive NSCLC patients whose localized lung tumors had been resected. NSCLC patients had a mean age of roughly 69 years, and 129 were male and some 98 female. Overall results and qualifications from the work: Multi-region tumor sequencing was not performed, so intratumor heterogeneity could not be excluded. Because of the exploratory design, TCR variables were selected using unadjusted p-values without false-discovery rate correction. Longer overall survival was associated with higher T cell density in blood, whereas shorter survival was associated with higher clonality in adjacent lung. Uninvolved tumor-adjacent lung showed the highest T cell clonality, higher than tumor, which suggests more focused antigenic responses in the uninvolved tumor-adjacent lung. A median of roughly 56 of the top 100 tumor clones were detected in paired uninvolved adjacent lung, and around 30 of these tumor clones were also found among the top 100 clones of the paired uninvolved adjacent lung.

From a lookup of the germline V gene, CDR1 and CDR2 are SGHNT and YENEEA. V loses 1 base at its end and J loses 0 bases; junction bases beyond the gene matches: 6. Its CDR3 holds 19 amino acids, cysteine through phenylalanine. Only CDR3 DNA remains: 57 bases, in frame from the first base. Remarks on this clone: The clone's antigen remains unknown. Qualities for individual bases were not recorded, and no much larger clone is one base off.

The immunoSEQ Assay was used to sequence TCR beta CDR3 regions from DNA. In the authors' own workflow: To compute T cell density, TCR beta template counts were normalized to usable DNA, which was estimated by amplifying housekeeping genes. The preseqR package was used to estimate richness by extrapolating to 400,000 templates for PBMC samples and to 120,000 templates for tissue samples. Clonality was taken to be one minus Pielou's evenness. Tissue-enriched TCRs were identified by differential abundance testing using productive amino-acid clonotypes, minimum total count 5 and alpha 0.1. The Jaccard Index and the Morisita Overlap Index were used to quantify repertoire overlap between compartments. GLIPH clustered TCR beta CDR3s with public tetramer-defined viral CDR3s; viral motifs required at least three viral sequences plus V-gene enrichment. Sourced from immuneACCESS, this table was stored by TCRdb with only in-frame sequences that have V and J called. A share of the clones is absent; for the studies checked, an unresolved V gene accounts for under half, and the remainder has no known explanation. Clonal size and the V and J genes are those of that table, whereas D and trimming came from the DNA. The sample profile shows tens of thousands of clones; roughly 90% of them were found once. The top ten clonotypes cover 5.5% to 6.5% of the sample.

At diagnosis, tumor, uninvolved tumor-adjacent lung and peripheral blood were collected and then preserved as a mix of FFPE and fresh-frozen material. Blood samples were analyzed as peripheral blood mononuclear cells for TCR repertoire profiling. Recombination connected TRBV11-3 to TRBJ2-6, with 10 bases in between that match TRBD2. This material consisted of PBMCs, taken before any cancer treatment. This receptor was identified in a man aged 40 to 70 with stage II lung adenocarcinoma. Here the CDR3 is given as CASSLGYSSGSSGANVLTF. The sequenced DNA: TGTGCCAGCAGCTTAGGGTATTCTAGCGGGAGCTCTGGGGCCAACGTCCTGACTTTC.